This entry lists 3 T cell receptor beta chains sequenced from one sample in a study of blood T cell repertoires in COVID-19. This table comes from immunoSEQ multiplex PCR, and its TCRdb copy is limited to in-frame clones, with some not included. This table holds around 290,000 clones, about 89% found once. The sample comprised peripheral blood. These TCRs come from a young woman with COVID-19, enrolled during active disease.

The V call is TRBV27, the J call TRBJ1-1, with 10 positions matching TRBD1. From germline, CDR1 is MNHEY and CDR2 SMNVEV (reference sequence). The CDR3 is 15 amino acids. The V gene end was trimmed by 4 bases and the J gene end by 2 bases; junction bases not matched to a gene: 4. The CDR3 region is CASSSMTGGNTEAFF. CDR3 bases: TGTGCCAGCAGTTCCATGACAGGGGGCAACACTGAAGCTTTCTTT.

The chain combines TRBV27 with TRBJ2-4; the match to TRBD1 covers 10 bases. V shed 6 bases, J shed 5 bases, and the junction held 4 bases outside the gene matches. The length of the CDR3 is 14 residues. Germline CDR1 is MNHEY and CDR2 is SMNVEV (reference sequence). The CDR3 DNA follows: TGTGCCAGCAGCTCCGGGACAGGGGAAAACATTCAGTACTTC. Amino acid sequence: CASSSGTGENIQYF.

The chain links TRBV4-2 to TRBJ1-5, with 11 bases that match TRBD1. The germline V gene encodes CDR1 LGHNA and CDR2 YNFKEQ. The trim removed 4 bases at V and 7 bases at J, leaving 6 bases unmatched. The CDR3 has 15 amino acids. For the CDR3, the DNA is TGTGCCAGCAGCCTTGGGACAGGGGGGGAACAGCCCCAGCATTTT. Translating gives CASSLGTGGEQPQHF.